This record covers a single TCR beta chain. Germline-derived CDR1 and CDR2 are MGHDK and SYGVNS. V lost 6 bases and J 3 bases, leaving 6 bases between the germline ends. The CDR3 has 13 amino acids. This entry comes from a study of CD8+ T cells in alopecia areata. cDNA reverse transcribed from extracted RNA served as the sequencing template. TCRdb keeps only in-frame clones here, not all; method: immunoSEQ multiplex PCR. The sample includes about 140,000 clones, about three fifths of them seen just once. This TCR derives from a human donor in good health. This chain connects TRBV25-1 to TRBJ2-6, with D possibly TRBD1 on 5 matching bases. What was sequenced was CD4+ T cells sorted from blood. In DNA form, the CDR3 reads TGTGCCAGCAGCAGGGTTGGGGCCAACGTCCTGACTTTC. Protein product: CASSRVGANVLTF.